This TCR beta chain stems from a study of blood T cell repertoires in COVID-19. Study-level background: Samples taken during acute and convalescent COVID-19 were collected in the United States, Italy and Spain. Nucleic acid was either cDNA or gDNA, and it came from T cells, B-cell-depleted T cells, or PBMCs.

In the study's own analysis: For nucleated cells, counts were estimated from reference gene primer amplification. TCRdb's table, derived via immunoSEQ multiplex PCR, lists solely in-frame clones and lacks some. That table gives V, J and clone size, and the DNA gave D and trimming. The sample yields 250,000 to 300,000 clones, roughly 90% seen once. There are 12 residues in the CDR3. The germline CDR1 and CDR2 sequences are MNHEY and SMNVEV (reference sequence). Trimming removed 6 bases at V and 5 bases at J, with 10 bases between. Material: PBMCs or T cells enriched from blood (not recorded which). The sequence was collected from a woman between 40 and 50 years old with acute COVID-19. The chain recombines TRBV27 with TRBJ1-2; possible D gene TRBD1, 5 bases. Here the CDR3 DNA reads TGTGCCAGCAGCTCCAGGGAATATGGCTACACCTTC. This codes for CASSSREYGYTF.